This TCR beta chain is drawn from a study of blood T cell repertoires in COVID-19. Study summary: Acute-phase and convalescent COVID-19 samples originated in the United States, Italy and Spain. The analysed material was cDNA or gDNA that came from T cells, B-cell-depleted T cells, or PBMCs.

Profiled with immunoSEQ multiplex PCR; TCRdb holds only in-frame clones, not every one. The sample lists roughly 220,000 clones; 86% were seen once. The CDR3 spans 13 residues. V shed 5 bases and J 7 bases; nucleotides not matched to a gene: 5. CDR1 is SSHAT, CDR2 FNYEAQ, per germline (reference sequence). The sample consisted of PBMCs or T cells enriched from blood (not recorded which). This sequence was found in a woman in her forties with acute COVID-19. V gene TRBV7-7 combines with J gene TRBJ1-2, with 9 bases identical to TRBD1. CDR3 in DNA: TGTGCCAGCAGCCTGGACAGGGGTGGTGGCTACACCTTC. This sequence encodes CASSLDRGGGYTF.